This TCR beta chain appears in the sequencing data of a study of blood T cell repertoires in COVID-19. Study-wide background: Samples came from the United States, Italy and Spain, spanning acute and convalescent COVID-19. In each case, the material was cDNA or gDNA derived from T cells, B-cell-depleted T cells, or PBMCs.

This CDR3 has 15 residues. The V gene's germline CDR1 is MNHNS and CDR2 SASEGT. V was trimmed by 1 base and J by 0 bases, leaving 7 bases between them. Per the original methods: Scientists estimated how many nucleated cells there were by amplifying reference gene primers. Repertoires were generated with immunoSEQ multiplex PCR, while TCRdb's copy carries only in-frame clones and drops some. The DNA gave D and trimming, while V, J and clone size come from that table. In the table there are hundreds of thousands of clones, around four fifths of which are singletons. This clone was observed a single time.

The chain couples TRBV6-1 to TRBJ1-3; D not resolved. Sequencing input: peripheral blood. This clonotype was sampled from a woman in her 70s with acute or convalescent COVID-19. The CDR3 region is CASSEGGGSGNTIYF. In DNA form, the CDR3 reads TGTGCCAGCAGTGAAGGGGGAGGCTCTGGAAACACCATATATTTT.